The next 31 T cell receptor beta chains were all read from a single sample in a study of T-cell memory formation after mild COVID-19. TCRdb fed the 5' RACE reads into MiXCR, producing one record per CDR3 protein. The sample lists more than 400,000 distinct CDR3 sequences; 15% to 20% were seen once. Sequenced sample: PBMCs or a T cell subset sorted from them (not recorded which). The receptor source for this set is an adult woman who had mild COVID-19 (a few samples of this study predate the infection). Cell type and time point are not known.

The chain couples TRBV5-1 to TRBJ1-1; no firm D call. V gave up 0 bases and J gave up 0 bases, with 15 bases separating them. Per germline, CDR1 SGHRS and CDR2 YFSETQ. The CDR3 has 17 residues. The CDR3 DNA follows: TGCGCCAGCAGCTTGGTTTTCAGAACGGTAATGAACACTGAAGCTTTCTTT. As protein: CASSLVFRTVMNTEAFF.

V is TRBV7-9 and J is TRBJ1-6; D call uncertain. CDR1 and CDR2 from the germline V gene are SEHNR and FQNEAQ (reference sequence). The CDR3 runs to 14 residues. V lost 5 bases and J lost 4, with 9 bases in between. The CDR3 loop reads CASSLDAYNSPLHF. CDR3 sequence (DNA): TGTGCCAGCAGCCTGGACGCATATAATTCACCCCTCCACTTT.

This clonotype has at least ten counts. The CDR3 sequence is CSVAPGQRAYEQYF. CDR3 DNA sequence: TGCAGCGTTGCCCCGGGACAGAGAGCCTACGAGCAGTACTTC. The rearrangement links TRBV29-1 to TRBJ2-7; 7 bases map to TRBD1. V lost 4 bases, J lost 2 bases, and 8 bases stayed unmatched. The length of the CDR3 is 14 residues. The V gene's germline CDR1 is SQVTM and CDR2 ANQGSEA.

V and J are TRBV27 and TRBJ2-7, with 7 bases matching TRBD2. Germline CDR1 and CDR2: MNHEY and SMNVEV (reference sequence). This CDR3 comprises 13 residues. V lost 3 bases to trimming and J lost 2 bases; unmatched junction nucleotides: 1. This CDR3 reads CASSFTSAYEQYF. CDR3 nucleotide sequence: TGTGCCAGCAGTTTTACTAGCGCCTACGAGCAGTACTTC.

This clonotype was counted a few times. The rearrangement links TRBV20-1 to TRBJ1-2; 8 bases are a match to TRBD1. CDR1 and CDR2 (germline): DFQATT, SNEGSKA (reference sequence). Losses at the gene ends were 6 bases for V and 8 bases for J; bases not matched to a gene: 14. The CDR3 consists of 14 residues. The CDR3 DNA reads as TGCAGTGCGACACTAACCGGACAGGGTATAGGCTACACCTTC. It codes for CSATLTGQGIGYTF.

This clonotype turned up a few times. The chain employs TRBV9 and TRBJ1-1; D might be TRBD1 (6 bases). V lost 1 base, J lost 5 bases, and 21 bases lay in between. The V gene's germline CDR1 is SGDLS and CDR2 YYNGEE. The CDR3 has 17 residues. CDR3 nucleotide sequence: TGTGCCAGCAGCGTAAGTTCAGGAGGGGGTAGGGCGACTGAAGCTTTCTTT. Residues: CASSVSSGGGRATEAFF.

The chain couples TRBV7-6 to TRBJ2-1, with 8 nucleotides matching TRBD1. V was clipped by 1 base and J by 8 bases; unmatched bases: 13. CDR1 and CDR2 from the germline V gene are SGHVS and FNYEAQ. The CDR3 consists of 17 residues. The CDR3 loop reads CASSLVGGAGGSYEQFF. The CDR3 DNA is TGTGCCAGCAGCTTAGTAGGCGGGGCAGGGGGCTCTTATGAGCAGTTCTTC.

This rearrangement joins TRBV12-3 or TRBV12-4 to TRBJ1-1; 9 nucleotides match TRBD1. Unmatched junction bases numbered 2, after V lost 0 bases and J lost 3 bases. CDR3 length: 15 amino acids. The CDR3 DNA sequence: TGTGCCAGCAGTTTAGCTAGGACAGGGGACACTGAAGCTTTCTTT. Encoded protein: CASSLARTGDTEAFF.

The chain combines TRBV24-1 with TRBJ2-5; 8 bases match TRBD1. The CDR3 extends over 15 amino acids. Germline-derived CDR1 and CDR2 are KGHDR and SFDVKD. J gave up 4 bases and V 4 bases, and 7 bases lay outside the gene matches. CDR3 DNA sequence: TGTGCCACCAGTGAGTTGACAGGGGTCGGAGAGACCCAGTACTTC. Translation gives CATSELTGVGETQYF.

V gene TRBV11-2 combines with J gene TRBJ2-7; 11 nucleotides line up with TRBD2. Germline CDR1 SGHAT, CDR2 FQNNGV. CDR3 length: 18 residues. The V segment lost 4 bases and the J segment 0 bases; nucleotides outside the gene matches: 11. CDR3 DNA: TGTGCCAGCAGCTCAAGATCCCTAGCGGGAGGTCGCTCCTACGAGCAGTACTTC. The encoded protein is CASSSRSLAGGRSYEQYF.

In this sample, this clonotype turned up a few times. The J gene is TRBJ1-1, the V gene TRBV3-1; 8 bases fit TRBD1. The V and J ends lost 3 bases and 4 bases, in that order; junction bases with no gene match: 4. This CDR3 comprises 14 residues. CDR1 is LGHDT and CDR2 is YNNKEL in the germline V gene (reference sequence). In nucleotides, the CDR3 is TGTGCCAGCAGCCACGGACAGGGAGTCACTGAAGCTTTCTTT. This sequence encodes CASSHGQGVTEAFF. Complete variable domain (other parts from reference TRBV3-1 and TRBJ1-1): DTAVSQTPKYLVTQMGNDKSIKCEQNLGHDTMYWYKQDSKKFLKIMFSYNNKELIINETVPNRFSPKSPDKAHLNLHINSLELGDSAVYFCASSHGQGVTEAFFGQGTRLTVV.

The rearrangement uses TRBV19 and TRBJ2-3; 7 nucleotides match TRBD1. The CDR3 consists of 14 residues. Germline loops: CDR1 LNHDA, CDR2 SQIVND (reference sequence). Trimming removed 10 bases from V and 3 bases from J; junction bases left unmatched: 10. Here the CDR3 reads CATQTGISTDTQYF. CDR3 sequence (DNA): TGTGCCACCCAGACAGGGATTTCAACAGATACGCAGTATTTT. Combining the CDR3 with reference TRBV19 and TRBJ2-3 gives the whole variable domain DGGITQSPKYLFRKEGQNVTLSCEQNLNHDAMYWYRQDPGQGLRLIYYSQIVNDFQKGDIAEGYSVSREKKESFPLTVTSAQKNPTAFYLCATQTGISTDTQYFGPGTRLTVL.

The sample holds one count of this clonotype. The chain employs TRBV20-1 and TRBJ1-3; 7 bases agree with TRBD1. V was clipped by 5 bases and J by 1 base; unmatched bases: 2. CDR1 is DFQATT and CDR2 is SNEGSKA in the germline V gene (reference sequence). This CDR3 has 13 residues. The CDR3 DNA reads TGCAGTGCTGAGGGACAGTCTGGAAACACCATATATTTT. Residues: CSAEGQSGNTIYF.

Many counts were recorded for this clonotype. CDR3 coding DNA: TGTGCCGGACATTTAGGACGGGGTAATTCACCCCTCCACTTT. This sequence encodes CAGHLGRGNSPLHF. The rearrangement uses TRBV6-2 or TRBV6-3 and TRBJ1-6; D possibly corresponds to TRBD1 (5 bases). The V end lost 11 bases, the J end lost 6 bases, and 17 bases lay between the germline ends. The CDR3 totals 14 residues. The germline V gene has CDR1 MNHEY and CDR2 SVGEGT.

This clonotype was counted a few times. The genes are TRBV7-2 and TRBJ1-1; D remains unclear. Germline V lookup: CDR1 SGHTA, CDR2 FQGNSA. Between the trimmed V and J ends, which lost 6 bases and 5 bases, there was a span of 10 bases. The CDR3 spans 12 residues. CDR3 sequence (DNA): TGTGCCAGCAGGGTCCTAGGAACTGAAGCTTTCTTT. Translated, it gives CASRVLGTEAFF.

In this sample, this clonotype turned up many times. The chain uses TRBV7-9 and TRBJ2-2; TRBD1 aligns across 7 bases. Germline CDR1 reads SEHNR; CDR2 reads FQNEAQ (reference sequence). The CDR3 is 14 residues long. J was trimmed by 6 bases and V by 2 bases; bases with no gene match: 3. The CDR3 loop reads CASSLSTGSGELFF. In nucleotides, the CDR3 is TGTGCCAGCAGCTTATCGACAGGGTCCGGGGAGCTGTTTTTT.

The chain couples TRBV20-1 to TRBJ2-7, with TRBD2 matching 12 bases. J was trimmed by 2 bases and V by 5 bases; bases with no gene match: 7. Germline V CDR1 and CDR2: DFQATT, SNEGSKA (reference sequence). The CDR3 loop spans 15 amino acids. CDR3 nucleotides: TGCAGTGCTTCAAGACTAGCGGGAGTACCCTACGAGCAGTACTTC. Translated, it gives CSASRLAGVPYEQYF.

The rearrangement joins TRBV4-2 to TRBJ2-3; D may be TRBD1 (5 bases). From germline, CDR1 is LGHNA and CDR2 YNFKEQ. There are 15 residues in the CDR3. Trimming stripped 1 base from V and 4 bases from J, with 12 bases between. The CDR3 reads CASSQGTQAPDTQYF. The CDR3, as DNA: TGTGCCAGCAGCCAAGGGACACAAGCCCCAGATACGCAGTATTTT.

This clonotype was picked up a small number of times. This CDR3 is CASSLAAGHNEKLFF. The CDR3 region has the DNA TGTGCCAGCAGCTTGGCCGCAGGGCACAATGAAAAACTGTTTTTT. V and J are TRBV5-6 and TRBJ1-4; a weak D match, TRBD1 (5 bases). V dropped 0 bases and J dropped 5 bases, with 11 bases sitting between them. There are 15 residues in the CDR3. Germline V gene sequence: CDR1 SGHDT, CDR2 YYEEEE. Full variable domain (outside the CDR3, taken from reference TRBV5-6 and TRBJ1-4): DAGVTQSPTHLIKTRGQQVTLRCSPKSGHDTVSWYQQALGQGPQFIFQYYEEEERQRGNFPDRFSGHQFPNYSSELNVNALLLGDSALYLCASSLAAGHNEKLFFGSGTQLSVL.

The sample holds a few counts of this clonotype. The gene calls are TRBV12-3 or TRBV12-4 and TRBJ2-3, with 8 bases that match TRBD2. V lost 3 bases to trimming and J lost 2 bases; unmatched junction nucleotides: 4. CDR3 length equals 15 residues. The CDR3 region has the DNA TGTGCCAGCAGTTTCTCTAGCGGGTACACAGATACGCAGTATTTT. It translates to CASSFSSGYTDTQYF.

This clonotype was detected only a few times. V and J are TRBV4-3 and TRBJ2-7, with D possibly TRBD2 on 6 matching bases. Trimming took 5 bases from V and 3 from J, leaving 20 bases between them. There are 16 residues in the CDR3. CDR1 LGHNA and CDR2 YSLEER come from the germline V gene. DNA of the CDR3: TGCGCCAGCAGCGACTCGAACCCGGGACTCCGCTACGAGCAGTACTTC. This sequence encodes CASSDSNPGLRYEQYF.

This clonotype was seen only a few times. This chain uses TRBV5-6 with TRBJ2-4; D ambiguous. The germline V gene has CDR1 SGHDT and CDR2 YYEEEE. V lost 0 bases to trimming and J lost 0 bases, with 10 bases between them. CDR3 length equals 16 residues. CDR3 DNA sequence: TGTGCCAGCAGCTTGGGGGCTGGGGTAGCCAAAAACATTCAGTACTTC. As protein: CASSLGAGVAKNIQYF.

CDR3 region: CASSLSAPREKLFF. The DNA for the CDR3 is TGTGCCAGCAGTTTATCCGCACCAAGAGAAAAACTGTTTTTT. The chain has TRBV12-3 or TRBV12-4 and TRBJ1-4; no definite D call. CDR3 length: 14 amino acids. V was trimmed by 2 bases and J by 8 bases, leaving 12 bases between them.

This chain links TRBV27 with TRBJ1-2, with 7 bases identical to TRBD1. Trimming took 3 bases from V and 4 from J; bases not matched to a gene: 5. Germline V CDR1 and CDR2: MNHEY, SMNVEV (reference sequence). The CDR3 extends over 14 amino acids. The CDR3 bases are TGTGCCAGCAGTTTTTCCGGGACAGCCTATGGCTACACCTTC. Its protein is CASSFSGTAYGYTF.

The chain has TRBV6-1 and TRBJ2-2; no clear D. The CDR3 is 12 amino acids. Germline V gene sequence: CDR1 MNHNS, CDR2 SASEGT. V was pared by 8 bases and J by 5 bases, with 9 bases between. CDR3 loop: CASFQATGELFF. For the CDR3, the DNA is TGTGCCAGCTTTCAGGCGACCGGGGAGCTGTTTTTT.

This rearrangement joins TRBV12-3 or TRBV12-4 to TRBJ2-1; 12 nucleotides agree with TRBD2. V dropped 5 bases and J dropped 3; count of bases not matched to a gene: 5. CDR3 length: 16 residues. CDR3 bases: TGTGCCAGCAGTGTCCGACTAGCGGGGGACTACAATGAGCAGTTCTTC. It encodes CASSVRLAGDYNEQFF.

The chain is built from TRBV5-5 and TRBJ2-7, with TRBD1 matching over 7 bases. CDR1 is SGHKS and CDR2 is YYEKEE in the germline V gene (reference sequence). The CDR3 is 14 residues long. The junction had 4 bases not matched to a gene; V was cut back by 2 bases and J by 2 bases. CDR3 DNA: TGTGCCAGCAGCTTCCGGGACAGCCCCTACGAGCAGTACTTC. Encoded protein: CASSFRDSPYEQYF.

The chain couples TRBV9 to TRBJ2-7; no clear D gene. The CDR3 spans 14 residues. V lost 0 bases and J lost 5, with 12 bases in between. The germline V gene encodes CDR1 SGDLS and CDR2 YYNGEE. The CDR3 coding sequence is TGTGCCAGCAGCGTAGGGGTAGGAATCGACGAGCAGTACTTC. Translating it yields CASSVGVGIDEQYF.

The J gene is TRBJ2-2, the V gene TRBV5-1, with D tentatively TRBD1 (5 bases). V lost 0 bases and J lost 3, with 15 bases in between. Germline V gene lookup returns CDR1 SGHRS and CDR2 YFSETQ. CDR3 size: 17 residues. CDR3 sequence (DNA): TGCGCCAGCAGCTTGGAACAGGTGCAGGGCTACACCGGGGAGCTGTTTTTT. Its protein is CASSLEQVQGYTGELFF.

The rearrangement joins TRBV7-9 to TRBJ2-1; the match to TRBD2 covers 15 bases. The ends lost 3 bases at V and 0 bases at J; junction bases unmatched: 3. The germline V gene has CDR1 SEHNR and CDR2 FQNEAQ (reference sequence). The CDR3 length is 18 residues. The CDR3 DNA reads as TGTGCCAGCAGCTTGGGACTAGCGGGGGGACACTCCTACAATGAGCAGTTCTTC. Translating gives CASSLGLAGGHSYNEQFF.

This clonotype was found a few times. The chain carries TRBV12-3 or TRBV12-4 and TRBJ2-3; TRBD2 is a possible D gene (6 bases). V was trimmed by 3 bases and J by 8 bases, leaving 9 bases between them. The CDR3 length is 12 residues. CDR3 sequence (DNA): TGTGCCAGCAGTTTTAGGCGGGGTACGCAGTATTTT. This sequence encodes CASSFRRGTQYF.